This TCR beta chain was documented in a study of blood T cells in healthy people across ages. The study's findings and limits: A greater number of naive CD4+ cells and higher diversity distinguished long-lived donors from aged donors. Diversity figures based on one million T cells were deemed too low. Significant beta diversity loss was already apparent by age approximately 36, declining roughly linearly.

Then a second PCR, running about 6 to 12 cycles, was carried out with a sample-barcoded 5' primer and a J-beta primer mix. Every cDNA was tagged by a template-switch adaptor with 12 random nucleotides. TCRdb called the 5' RACE reads again in MiXCR, with one record for every CDR3 protein. This sample has about 1 million distinct CDR3 sequences, with around 43% found just once. About this clonotype: Its antigen remains unknown.

V gave up 6 bases and J gave up 1 base, with 12 bases separating them. CDR3 size: 14 residues. Germline V gene lookup returns CDR1 SGHTA and CDR2 FQGNSA. The specimen sequenced was blood. V gene TRBV7-2 combines with J gene TRBJ1-2; D might be TRBD1 (6 bases). The receptor was derived from a woman aged 55-70 years in good health. CDR3 sequence (DNA): TGTGCCAGCAGGGCACAGGGCGTTAACTATGGCTACACCTTC. This gives the protein CASRAQGVNYGYTF.